This section outlines one T cell receptor (beta chain) sequence together with its context. The data were obtained in a study of shared clonotypes between healthy human individuals. This table comes from immunoSEQ multiplex PCR, and its TCRdb copy is limited to in-frame clones, with some not included. The data contain under 850,000 clones, 55% to 75% of them singletons. This CDR3 contains 17 residues. Germline CDR1 reads MNHEY; CDR2 reads SMNVEV (reference sequence). J was trimmed by 5 bases and V by 4 bases; bases with no gene match: 12. The sequencing input was memory CD4+ T cells sorted from blood. Subset noted: CD45RA-negative fraction. This receptor was taken from a woman under 40 in good health. The chain is built from TRBV27 and TRBJ2-2, with 8 bases lining up with TRBD2. The CDR3 loop reads CASSSGGGHLRTGELFF. The CDR3 DNA is TGTGCCAGCAGTTCCGGGGGGGGACACCTGAGAACCGGGGAGCTGTTTTTT.